The T cell receptor (beta chain) under discussion was sequenced for a study of glioma-infiltrating T cells. Using RNA template, CDR3s of TCR alpha and beta were amplified with iRepertoire arm-PCR. Input was about 95-400 ng of tissue mRNA or PBMC total RNA. TCRdb reanalysed the multiplex PCR reads using MiXCR and keeps one entry per CDR3 protein. The table shows roughly 100,000 distinct CDR3 sequences, with around 31% occurring only once. General study results and limits: Tissue-blood divergence was below expectation in non-neoplastic patients, above in gliomas.

This clonotype was counted at least ten times. Its specificity is unknown. V was shortened by 4 bases and J by 4 bases, with 10 bases between the two germline ends. Germline V gives CDR1 LGHNA, CDR2 YSLEER. CDR3 length: 13 amino acids. Sequences were obtained from glioma tissue, nonneoplastic brain tissue, or PBMCs (not recorded which). The V call is TRBV4-3, the J call TRBJ1-1, with TRBD1 as a possible D gene (6 bases). This clonotype was obtained from a human donor with low-grade glioma or glioblastoma, undergoing nonglioma brain surgery, or in good health (not recorded which). CDR3 in DNA: TGCGCCAGCAGCCTAGGACAGCTCACTGAAGCTTTCTTT. Residues: CASSLGQLTEAFF.